What follows are 22 T cell receptor beta chains derived from one specimen sequenced in a study of OX40 agonist ivuxolimab in advanced cancers. The repertoire was sequenced with immunoSEQ multiplex PCR; TCRdb's copy has only in-frame clones and lacks some. Among 40,000 to 55,000 clones listed, about 88% were seen once. The input for sequencing was CD4+ or CD8+ T cells sorted from blood, taken in a trial of the OX40 agonist ivuxolimab. The receptors shown here come from an adult with an advanced solid tumor such as melanoma, head and neck, liver or kidney cancer.

This chain joins TRBV9 and TRBJ2-6, with 8 bases matching TRBD1. Germline CDR1 is SGDLS and CDR2 is YYNGEE. The CDR3 runs to 19 residues. V trimming: 0 bases; J trimming: 1 base; junction bases outside the gene matches: 9. CDR3 in amino acids: CASSVALAGGLSGANVLTF. The CDR3, as DNA: TGTGCCAGCAGCGTAGCTCTGGCAGGGGGCTTGTCTGGGGCCAACGTCCTGACTTTC.

With regard to this clone: A much larger clone differs from this one at a single base, so this may be a read error. The chain recombines TRBV30 with TRBJ1-5; no clear D. Germline assignment: CDR1 GTSNPN and CDR2 SVGIG (reference sequence). Trimming took 0 bases from V and 0 from J, leaving 3 bases between them. CDR3 length: 13 residues. The CDR3 reads CAWSVDSNQPQHF. CDR3 coding DNA: TGTGCCTGGAGTGTAGATAGCAATCAGCCCCAGCATTTT.

This chain links TRBV27 with TRBJ2-7, with D maybe TRBD1 (8 bases). Germline-derived CDR1 and CDR2 are MNHEY and SMNVEV (reference sequence). With 8 bases removed from V and 4 bases from J, the gap between germline ends came to 21 bases. This CDR3 contains 15 residues. CDR3 DNA sequence: TGTGCCAGCCGGAAACCCGGACAGGGAGGGTACGAGCAGTACTTC. Its protein product is CASRKPGQGGYEQYF.

The rearrangement joins TRBV6-5 to TRBJ2-2, with a tentative D call TRBD2 (6 bases). The CDR3 runs to 15 residues. Between the trimmed V and J ends, which lost 0 bases and 6 bases, there was a span of 11 bases. CDR1 MNHEY and CDR2 SVGAGI come from the germline V gene. DNA for the CDR3: TGTGCCAGCAGTTACTCGGTGGGAGGTGCCGGGGAGCTGTTTTTT. Translating gives CASSYSVGGAGELFF.

The chain couples TRBV30 to TRBJ2-3; TRBD1 might be the D (5 bases). Germline V gene sequence: CDR1 GTSNPN, CDR2 SVGIG (reference sequence). V was pared by 0 bases and J by 2 bases, with 21 bases between. This CDR3 spans 18 amino acids. The CDR3 region has the DNA TGTGCCTGGAGTGTAAACCAATTGACAGTGAAAATCACAGATACGCAGTATTTT. This codes for CAWSVNQLTVKITDTQYF.

This chain connects TRBV28 to TRBJ2-7; D is uncertain. The CDR3 loop spans 13 amino acids. Germline CDR1 MDHEN, CDR2 SYDVKM. V lost 3 bases and J 1 base, leaving 7 bases between the germline ends. The CDR3 here is CASSFSGSYEQYF. DNA for the CDR3: TGTGCCAGCAGTTTCTCAGGTTCCTACGAGCAGTACTTC.

The chain has TRBV27 and TRBJ2-7; 10 bases map to TRBD1. V was clipped by 5 bases and J by 3 bases; unmatched bases: 10. The CDR3 length is 16 residues. Germline V lookup: CDR1 MNHEY, CDR2 SMNVEV (reference sequence). The CDR3, as DNA: TGTGCCAGCAGTCAGAGATGGGACAGGGGTTTCTACGAGCAGTACTTC. Residues: CASSQRWDRGFYEQYF.

The rearrangement joins TRBV2 to TRBJ2-1; 7 bases are shared with TRBD2. Trimming removed 6 bases from V and 4 bases from J; junction bases left unmatched: 9. Germline V lookup: CDR1 SNHLY, CDR2 FYNNEI. The CDR3 has 15 amino acids. The CDR3 here is CASSRDYSNYNEQFF. Here the CDR3 DNA reads TGTGCCAGCAGCCGGGACTACTCTAATTACAATGAGCAGTTCTTC.

This clone was seen more than once but under ten times. The rearrangement joins TRBV6-6 to TRBJ2-2; D unclear. The CDR3 covers 13 residues. Trimming stripped 6 bases from V and 8 bases from J, with 13 bases between. Germline V gene lookup returns CDR1 MNHNY and CDR2 SVGAGI (reference sequence). CDR3 amino acids: CASSKDGAGELFF. CDR3 in DNA: TGTGCCAGCAGCAAGGACGGTGCAGGGGAGCTGTTTTTT.

The chain employs TRBV28 and TRBJ1-2, with D possibly TRBD1 on 6 matching bases. The CDR3 extends over 12 amino acids. The V end lost 10 bases, the J end lost 3 bases, and 12 bases lay between the germline ends. Germline CDR1 and CDR2: MDHEN and SYDVKM. CDR3 loop: CATEGGDYGYTF. For the CDR3, the DNA is TGTGCCACCGAGGGGGGGGACTATGGCTACACCTTC.

This clone was counted once. This chain uses TRBV7-9 with TRBJ2-2; D is uncertain. From germline, CDR1 is SEHNR and CDR2 FQNEAQ (reference sequence). V lost 2 bases and J 8 bases, leaving 6 bases between the germline ends. The CDR3 is 12 residues long. The CDR3: CASSLIRGELFF. CDR3 DNA: TGTGCCAGCAGCTTAATTAGGGGGGAGCTGTTTTTT.

CDR3 in amino acids: CASYSSENYGYTF. CDR3 bases: TGTGCCAGCTACTCTTCCGAGAACTATGGCTACACCTTC. The chain has TRBV28 and TRBJ1-2; D not resolved. Germline CDR1 and CDR2: MDHEN and SYDVKM. The V end lost 8 bases, the J end lost 2 bases, and 12 bases lay between the germline ends. The CDR3 contains 13 residues.

The chain has TRBV18 and TRBJ1-5; the D gene is possibly TRBD1 (5 bases). V gave up 2 bases and J gave up 11 bases, with 22 bases separating them. The V gene's germline CDR1 is KGHSH and CDR2 LQKENI. There are 16 residues in the CDR3. This CDR3 reads CASSPTGKQGWEAQHF. The CDR3 DNA sequence: TGTGCCAGCTCACCAACGGGGAAGCAGGGCTGGGAAGCCCAGCATTTT.

The chain couples TRBV29-1 to TRBJ2-6, with D maybe TRBD1 (6 bases). Germline values: CDR1 SQVTM, CDR2 ANQGSEA. The CDR3 contains 13 residues. The V gene lost 7 bases and the J gene lost 0 bases, with 7 bases spanning the gap. In DNA, the CDR3 is TGCAGCGGACAGGTCTCTGGGGCCAACGTCCTGACTTTC. It is translated as CSGQVSGANVLTF.

Only a few counts were recorded for this clone. Other DNA sequences of this sample code for an identical CDR3. The chain recombines TRBV6-5 with TRBJ2-1; 7 positions match TRBD2. Trimming took 5 bases from V and 9 from J; bases not matched to a gene: 10. Germline assignment: CDR1 MNHEY and CDR2 SVGAGI. The CDR3 sequence is 14 residues long. The chain's CDR3 is CASSTGTKVVEQFF. The CDR3 DNA follows: TGTGCCAGCAGTACCGGGACTAAGGTCGTTGAGCAGTTCTTC.

The rearrangement links TRBV4-1 to TRBJ2-1, with D possibly being TRBD1 (6 bases). The CDR3 spans 14 residues. Germline lookup yields CDR1 MGHRA and CDR2 YSYEKL. The V end was cut by 2 bases, the J end by 5 bases, with 10 bases between. The CDR3 loop is CASSQRRDNNEQFF. CDR3 DNA: TGCGCCAGCAGCCAACGCCGGGACAACAATGAGCAGTTCTTC.

The chain links TRBV19 to TRBJ1-2; a possible D gene is TRBD1 (5 bases). Trimming shortened V by 3 bases and J by 4 bases, and 15 bases separated the two germline ends. Germline-derived CDR1 and CDR2 are LNHDA and SQIVND (reference sequence). The CDR3 runs 15 residues. CDR3 nucleotide sequence: TGTGCCAGTAGTATCAGGGAAGGGCGCGCCTATGGCTACACCTTC. Protein sequence: CASSIREGRAYGYTF.

This clone has a handful of counts. The chain links TRBV19 to TRBJ1-5; D is ambiguous. Germline assignment: CDR1 LNHDA and CDR2 SQIVND (reference sequence). V lost 3 bases, J lost 0 bases, and 6 bases lay in between. The CDR3 is 14 amino acids. The CDR3 DNA is TGTGCCAGTAGTATGTGGGGTAGCAATCAGCCCCAGCATTTT. Protein: CASSMWGSNQPQHF.

The chain has TRBV6-6 and TRBJ2-2; 7 bases fit TRBD2. Germline-derived CDR1 and CDR2 are MNHNY and SVGAGI (reference sequence). This CDR3 region has 15 residues. The V segment lost 6 bases and the J segment 0 bases; nucleotides outside the gene matches: 4. CDR3 DNA sequence: TGTGCCAGCAGGCCGAGCGGGGCGAACACCGGGGAGCTGTTTTTT. Residues: CASRPSGANTGELFF.

The V and J genes are TRBV5-1 and TRBJ1-1, with a tentative D call TRBD1 (5 bases). V gave up 4 bases and J gave up 3 bases, with 13 bases separating them. The germline V gene has CDR1 SGHRS and CDR2 YFSETQ. The length of the CDR3 is 14 residues. Here the CDR3 DNA reads TGCGCCAGCAGCCTCAGGGTCGGGGACACTGAAGCTTTCTTT. Its translation is CASSLRVGDTEAFF.

The chain couples TRBV18 to TRBJ2-2, with D maybe TRBD1 (7 bases). The germline V gene encodes CDR1 KGHSH and CDR2 LQKENI. V lost 2 bases to trimming and J lost 2 bases, with 12 bases between them. The CDR3 runs 16 residues. The chain's CDR3 is CASSPRGDSNTGELFF. The DNA for the CDR3 is TGTGCCAGCTCACCAAGGGGGGACAGCAACACCGGGGAGCTGTTTTTT.

The rearrangement uses TRBV5-1 and TRBJ2-1; TRBD2 aligns across 14 bases. Germline V gene sequence: CDR1 SGHRS, CDR2 YFSETQ. The V gene end was trimmed by 8 bases and the J gene end by 9 bases; junction bases not matched to a gene: 10. CDR3 size: 15 residues. CDR3 bases: TGCGCCAGTTCCGAGACTAGCGGGAGGGCGGGTGAGCAGTTCTTC. This translates into CASSETSGRAGEQFF. The full variable domain, completed using reference TRBV5-1 and TRBJ2-1, is KAGVTQTPRYLIKTRGQQVTLSCSPISGHRSVSWYQQTPGQGLQFLFEYFSETQRNKGNFPGRFSGRQFSNSRSEMNVSTLELGDSALYLCASSETSGRAGEQFFGPGTRLTVL.